Listed below are T cell receptor beta chains from one sample, sequenced in a study of beta chain features in type 1 diabetes. This table comes from immunoSEQ multiplex PCR, and its TCRdb copy is limited to in-frame clones, with some not included. There are under 200,000 clones in the sample; 8% to 8.5% occur only once, and approximately 0.56% lies in the top ten. Sequenced material: central memory CD4+ T cells from blood. The receptor source for this set is a woman aged 18-29 years with type 1 diabetes. Each CDR3 is given with its conserved first and last residue. The D gene is left open where the match is weak. Where a row states a size, it is once, few, many or the class of an expanded clone; other rows omit it.

v_gene	abundance	j_gene	d_gene	CDR3nt	CDR3aa
TRBV2	-	TRBJ2-6	-	TGTGCCAGCACGTCCCCTGGGGCCAACGTCCTGACTTTC	CASTSPGANVLTF
TRBV5-1	-	TRBJ1-5	TRBD1	TGCGCCAGCAGCTTGGACGGGACAGGGACGAATCAGCCCCAGCATTTT	CASSLDGTGTNQPQHF
TRBV28	-	TRBJ2-7	TRBD1	TGTGCCAGCAGTGACCCCGGGACAGGGTACTACGAGCAGTACTTC	CASSDPGTGYYEQYF
TRBV30	few	TRBJ1-5	-	TGTGCCTGGAGTGGCTTTGAGAATCAGCCCCAGCATTTT	CAWSGFENQPQHF
TRBV15	-	TRBJ2-5	-	TGTGCCACCAGCTACTCGGTGGGGGGCCAGTACTTC	CATSYSVGGQYF
TRBV4-3	many	TRBJ1-5	-	TGCGCCAGCAGCCTTCAAGAGACGGGAAGCCCCCAGCATTTT	CASSLQETGSPQHF
TRBV20-1	-	TRBJ2-5	-	TGCAGTGGGTCGAACGGGGAGACCCAGTACTTC	CSGSNGETQYF
TRBV10-3	-	TRBJ1-2	TRBD1	TGTGCCATCAGTGAGCCGGGACAGGTGAACTATGGCTACACCTTC	CAISEPGQVNYGYTF
TRBV7-2	-	TRBJ2-3	TRBD2	TGTGCCAGCAGCCCACCCGGGACTAGAGTCACAGATACGCAGTATTTT	CASSPPGTRVTDTQYF
TRBV27	few	TRBJ1-5	-	TGTGCCAGCAGTCTATTACCCGCCGGGGGGGGAAATCAGCCCCAGCATTTT	CASSLLPAGGGNQPQHF
TRBV6-1	-	TRBJ2-7	-	TGTGCCAGCAGCCGGGACGAGCAGTACTTC	CASSRDEQYF
TRBV29-1	few	TRBJ1-2	-	TGCAGCGTTGCGGGAGGACCTGGGGAGGGCTACACCTTC	CSVAGGPGEGYTF
TRBV6-1	few	TRBJ2-1	TRBD2	TGTGCCAGCAGACTAGCGGGGCAAAATGAGCAGTTCTTC	CASRLAGQNEQFF
TRBV5-1	few	TRBJ1-1	-	TGCGCCAGCAGCCCGGATCCGGGAACTATGAACACTGAAGCTTTCTTT	CASSPDPGTMNTEAFF
TRBV7-8	few	TRBJ1-5	TRBD1	TGTGCCAGCAGCTCCCTCTGGACAGGGGGCTTTCAGCCCCAGCATTTT	CASSSLWTGGFQPQHF
TRBV28	few	TRBJ1-2	-	TGTGCCAGCAGCCAAAGGGCAGGGTATGGCTACACCTTC	CASSQRAGYGYTF
TRBV7-2	-	TRBJ1-5	-	TGTGCCAGCAGCTCCCAGGGATCCAATCAGCCCCAGCATTTT	CASSSQGSNQPQHF
TRBV19	few	TRBJ2-1	-	TGTGCCAGTAGTATGTATACTAGCTTAAGCTCCTACAATGAGCAGTTCTTC	CASSMYTSLSSYNEQFF